The present TCR beta chain was sequenced within a study of T-cell memory formation after mild COVID-19. Across the whole study: Among the donors, TCR clusters were largely specific to each donor. The study's findings and limits: Unconfirmed was the SARS-CoV-2 specificity of second-wave clones that peaked on day 37. Pre-infection memory contained some responding clones, which suggested that cross-reactive memory had joined.

Sample barcodes and UMIs were carried by the TCR alpha and TCR beta cDNA libraries that 5'RACE generated with constant-segment primers. TCRdb reprocessed the 5' RACE reads via MiXCR and lists one record per CDR3 protein. The repertoire has 100,000 to 150,000 distinct CDR3 sequences, more than 15% of them found once; the top ten carry approximately 15%. There are a few counts of this clonotype. Its target is unknown. Sequenced sample: PBMCs or a T cell subset sorted from them (not recorded which). The receptor's source is an adult woman who had mild COVID-19 (a few samples of this study predate the infection). Cell type and time point are not known.

Written as DNA, the CDR3 is TGTGCCAGCAGCTTAGAGGCGTCAGACTACGAGCAGTACTTC. As protein: CASSLEASDYEQYF. The chain joins TRBV7-2 to TRBJ2-7; D remains ambiguous. The V gene's germline CDR1 is SGHTA and CDR2 FQGNSA. This CDR3 contains 14 residues. Deletions cut 1 base from V and 3 bases from J, with 10 bases between.